The entry below describes one TCR beta chain. TCRdb keeps only in-frame clones here, not all; method: immunoSEQ multiplex PCR. Here the sample spans around 130,000 clones, about 88% being singletons. CDR1 and CDR2 from the germline V gene are MNHNY and SVGAGI (reference sequence). The CDR3 runs 14 residues. After removal of 7 bases from V and 3 bases from J, the junction contained 7 bases not matched to a gene. The sample originates from a study of T cell responses to AZD1222 COVID-19 vaccine. This rearrangement joins TRBV6-6 to TRBJ2-7, with 9 nucleotides matching TRBD2. The TCR sequence derives from an adult who received the AZD1222 COVID-19 vaccine. The sequencing used peripheral blood, collected 28 days after the second AZD1222 dose. The CDR3 loop is CASKGLAGVYEQYF. In DNA, the CDR3 is TGTGCCAGCAAGGGGTTAGCGGGAGTCTACGAGCAGTACTTC.